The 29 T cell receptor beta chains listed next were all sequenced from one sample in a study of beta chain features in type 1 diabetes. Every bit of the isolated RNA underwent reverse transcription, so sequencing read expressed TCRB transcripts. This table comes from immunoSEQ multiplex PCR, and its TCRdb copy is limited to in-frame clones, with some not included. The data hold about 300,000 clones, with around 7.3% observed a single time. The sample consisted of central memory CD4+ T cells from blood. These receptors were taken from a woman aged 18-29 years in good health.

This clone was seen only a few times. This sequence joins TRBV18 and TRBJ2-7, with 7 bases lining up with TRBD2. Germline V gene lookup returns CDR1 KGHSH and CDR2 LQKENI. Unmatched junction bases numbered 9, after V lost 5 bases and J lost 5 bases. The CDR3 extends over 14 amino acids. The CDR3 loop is CASSSTAGVHEQYF. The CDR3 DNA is TGTGCCAGCTCATCAACGGCGGGGGTACACGAGCAGTACTTC. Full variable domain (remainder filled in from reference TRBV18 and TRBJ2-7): NAGVMQNPRHLVRRRGQEARLRCSPMKGHSHVYWYRQLPEEGLKFMVYLQKENIIDESGMPKERFSAEFPKEGPSILRIQQVVRGDSAAYFCASSSTAGVHEQYFGPGTRLTVT.

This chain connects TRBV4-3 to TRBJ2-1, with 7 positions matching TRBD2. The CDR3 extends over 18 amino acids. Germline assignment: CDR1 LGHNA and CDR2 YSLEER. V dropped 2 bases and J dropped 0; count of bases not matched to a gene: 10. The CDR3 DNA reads TGCGCCAGCAGCCAAACCTCAGCGGGAAGCAGCTCCTACAATGAGCAGTTCTTC. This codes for CASSQTSAGSSSYNEQFF.

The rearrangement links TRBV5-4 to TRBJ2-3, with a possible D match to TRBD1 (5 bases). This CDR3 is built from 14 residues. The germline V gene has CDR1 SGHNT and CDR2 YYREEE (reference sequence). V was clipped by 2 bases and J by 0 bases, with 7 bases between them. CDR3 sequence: CASSFTGSTDTQYF. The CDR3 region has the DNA TGTGCCAGCAGCTTCACAGGTAGCACAGATACGCAGTATTTT.

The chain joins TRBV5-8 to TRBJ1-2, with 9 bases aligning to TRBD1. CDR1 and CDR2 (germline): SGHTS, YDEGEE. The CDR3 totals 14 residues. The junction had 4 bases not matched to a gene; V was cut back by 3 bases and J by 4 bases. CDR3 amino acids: CASSSRDRAYGYTF. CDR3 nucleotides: TGTGCCAGCAGCTCCCGGGACAGGGCCTATGGCTACACCTTC.

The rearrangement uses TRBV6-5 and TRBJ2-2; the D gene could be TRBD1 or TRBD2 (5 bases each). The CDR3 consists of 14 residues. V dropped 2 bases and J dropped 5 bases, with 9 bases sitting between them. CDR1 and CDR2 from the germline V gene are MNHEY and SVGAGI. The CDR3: CASSYGGLTGELFF. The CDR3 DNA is TGTGCCAGCAGTTACGGGGGATTGACCGGGGAGCTGTTTTTT.

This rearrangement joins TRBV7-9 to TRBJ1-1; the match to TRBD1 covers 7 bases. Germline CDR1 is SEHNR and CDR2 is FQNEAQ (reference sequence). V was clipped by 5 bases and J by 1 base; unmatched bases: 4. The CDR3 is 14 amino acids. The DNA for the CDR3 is TGTGCCAGCAGCCGACAGGGCGGGAACACTGAAGCTTTCTTT. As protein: CASSRQGGNTEAFF.

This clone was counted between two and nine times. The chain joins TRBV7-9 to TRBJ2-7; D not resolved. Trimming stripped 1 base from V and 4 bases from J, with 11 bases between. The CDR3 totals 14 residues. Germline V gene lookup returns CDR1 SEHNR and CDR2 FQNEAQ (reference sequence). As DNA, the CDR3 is TGTGCCAGCAGCTTAGAGCAGGCCCGGTACGAGCAGTACTTC. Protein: CASSLEQARYEQYF.

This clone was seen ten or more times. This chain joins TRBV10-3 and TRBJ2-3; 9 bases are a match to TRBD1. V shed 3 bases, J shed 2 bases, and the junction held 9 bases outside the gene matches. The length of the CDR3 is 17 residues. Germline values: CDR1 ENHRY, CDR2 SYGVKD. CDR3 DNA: TGTGCCATCAGTGACGTCCCGGGACAGGGAAACACAGATACGCAGTATTTT. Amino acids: CAISDVPGQGNTDTQYF.

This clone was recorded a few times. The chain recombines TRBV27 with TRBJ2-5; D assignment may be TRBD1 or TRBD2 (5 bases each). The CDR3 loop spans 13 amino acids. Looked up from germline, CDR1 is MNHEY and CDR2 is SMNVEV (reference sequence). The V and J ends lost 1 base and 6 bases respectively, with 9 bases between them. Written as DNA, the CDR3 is TGTGCCAGCAGTTTATTGGGGGTCAAGACCCAGTACTTC. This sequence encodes CASSLLGVKTQYF.

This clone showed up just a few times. The CDR3, as DNA: TGTGCCAGCAGCGCACGGAGGTATGAGCAGTTCTTC. It translates to CASSARRYEQFF. The chain combines TRBV11-3 with TRBJ2-1; the D gene is possibly TRBD2 (5 bases). The CDR3 extends over 12 amino acids. The germline V gene has CDR1 SGHNT and CDR2 YENEEA. Deletions cut 5 bases from V and 8 bases from J, with 10 bases between.

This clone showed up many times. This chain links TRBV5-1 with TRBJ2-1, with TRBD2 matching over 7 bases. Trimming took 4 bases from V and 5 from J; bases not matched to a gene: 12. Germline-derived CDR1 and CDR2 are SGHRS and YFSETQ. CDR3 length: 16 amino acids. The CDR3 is CASSTGLPFVHNEQFF. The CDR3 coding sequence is TGCGCCAGCAGCACGGGACTACCGTTCGTTCACAATGAGCAGTTCTTC. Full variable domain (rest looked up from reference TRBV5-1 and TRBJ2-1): KAGVTQTPRYLIKTRGQQVTLSCSPISGHRSVSWYQQTPGQGLQFLFEYFSETQRNKGNFPGRFSGRQFSNSRSEMNVSTLELGDSALYLCASSTGLPFVHNEQFFGPGTRLTVL.

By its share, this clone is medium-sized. CDR3 in amino acids: CASSPAGANVLTF. The CDR3 DNA sequence: TGTGCCAGCAGCCCCGCTGGGGCCAACGTCCTGACTTTC. This chain uses TRBV9 with TRBJ2-6; D not certain. The CDR3 is 13 amino acids. V was cut by 4 bases and J by 2 bases, with 4 bases left in between. Germline values: CDR1 SGDLS, CDR2 YYNGEE.

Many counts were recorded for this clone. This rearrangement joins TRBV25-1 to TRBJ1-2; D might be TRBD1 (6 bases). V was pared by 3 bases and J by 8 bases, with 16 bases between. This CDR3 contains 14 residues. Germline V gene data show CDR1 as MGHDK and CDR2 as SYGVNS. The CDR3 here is CASSELGGGEGYTF. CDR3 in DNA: TGTGCCAGCAGTGAGCTAGGGGGAGGAGAGGGCTACACCTTC.

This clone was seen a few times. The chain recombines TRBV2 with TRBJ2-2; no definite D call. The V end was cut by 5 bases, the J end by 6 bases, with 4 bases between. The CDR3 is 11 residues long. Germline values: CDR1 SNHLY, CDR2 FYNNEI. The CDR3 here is CASSRSGELFF. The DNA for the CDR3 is TGTGCCAGCAGTCGGTCCGGGGAGCTGTTTTTT.

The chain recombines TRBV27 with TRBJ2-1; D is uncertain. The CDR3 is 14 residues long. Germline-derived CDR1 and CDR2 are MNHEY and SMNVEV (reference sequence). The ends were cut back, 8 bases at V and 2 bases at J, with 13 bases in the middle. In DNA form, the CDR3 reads TGTGCCAGCCGACCCAATGAGCCCTACAATGAGCAGTTCTTC. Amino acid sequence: CASRPNEPYNEQFF.

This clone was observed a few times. CDR3 sequence reads: CASSPRGQVVHNEQFF. In DNA form, the CDR3 reads TGTGCCAGTAGTCCTCGGGGACAGGTAGTGCACAATGAGCAGTTCTTC. The chain carries TRBV19 and TRBJ2-1, with 8 bases fitting TRBD1. Trimming at V came to 5 bases and at J to 5 bases, leaving 11 bases not matched to a gene. The germline CDR1 and CDR2 sequences are LNHDA and SQIVND (reference sequence). The CDR3 is 16 amino acids.

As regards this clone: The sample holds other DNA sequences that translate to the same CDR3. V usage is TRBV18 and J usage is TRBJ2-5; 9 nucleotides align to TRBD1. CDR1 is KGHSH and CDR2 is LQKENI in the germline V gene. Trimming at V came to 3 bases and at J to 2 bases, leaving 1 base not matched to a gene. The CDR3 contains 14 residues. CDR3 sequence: CASSPGQGQETQYF. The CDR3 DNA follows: TGTGCCAGCTCACCGGGACAGGGACAAGAGACCCAGTACTTC.

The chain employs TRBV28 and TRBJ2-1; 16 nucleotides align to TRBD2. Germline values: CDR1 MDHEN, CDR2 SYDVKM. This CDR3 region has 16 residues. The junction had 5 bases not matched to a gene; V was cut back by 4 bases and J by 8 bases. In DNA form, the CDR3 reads TGTGCCAGCAGTTACGGGACTAGCGGGGGGGCCTATGAGCAGTTCTTC. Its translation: CASSYGTSGGAYEQFF. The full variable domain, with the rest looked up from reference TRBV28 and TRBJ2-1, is DVKVTQSSRYLVKRTGEKVFLECVQDMDHENMFWYRQDPGLGLRLIYFSYDVKMKEKGDIPEGYSVSREKKERFSLILESASTNQTSMYLCASSYGTSGGAYEQFFGPGTRLTVL.

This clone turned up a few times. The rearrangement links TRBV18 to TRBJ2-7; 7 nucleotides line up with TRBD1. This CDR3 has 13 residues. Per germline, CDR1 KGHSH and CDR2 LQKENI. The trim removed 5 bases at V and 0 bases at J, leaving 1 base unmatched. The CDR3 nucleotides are TGTGCCAGCTCAAGACAGGGCTCCTACGAGCAGTACGTC. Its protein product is CASSRQGSYEQYV.

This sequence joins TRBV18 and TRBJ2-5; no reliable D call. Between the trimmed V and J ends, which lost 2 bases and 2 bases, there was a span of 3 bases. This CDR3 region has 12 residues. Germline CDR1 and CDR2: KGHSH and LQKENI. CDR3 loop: CASSPRQETQYF. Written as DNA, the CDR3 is TGTGCCAGCTCACCAAGGCAAGAGACCCAGTACTTC.

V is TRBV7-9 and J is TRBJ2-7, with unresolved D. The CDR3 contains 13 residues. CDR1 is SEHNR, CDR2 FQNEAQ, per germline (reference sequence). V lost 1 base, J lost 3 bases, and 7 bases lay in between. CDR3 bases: TGTGCCAGCAGCTTAGGGCGGTTCTACGAGCAGTACTTC. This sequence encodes CASSLGRFYEQYF.

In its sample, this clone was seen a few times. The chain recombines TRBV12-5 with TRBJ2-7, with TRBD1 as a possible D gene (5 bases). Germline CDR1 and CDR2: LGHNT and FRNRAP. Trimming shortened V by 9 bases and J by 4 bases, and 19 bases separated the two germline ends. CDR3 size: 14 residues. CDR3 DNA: TGTGCTAGCGCCTTCGACGGCAGGGAATACGAGCAGTACTTC. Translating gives CASAFDGREYEQYF. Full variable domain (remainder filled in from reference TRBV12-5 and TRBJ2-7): DARVTQTPRHKVTEMGQEVTMRCQPILGHNTVFWYRQTMMQGLELLAYFRNRAPLDDSGMPKDRFSAEMPDATLATLKIQPSEPRDSAVYFCASAFDGREYEQYFGPGTRLTVT.

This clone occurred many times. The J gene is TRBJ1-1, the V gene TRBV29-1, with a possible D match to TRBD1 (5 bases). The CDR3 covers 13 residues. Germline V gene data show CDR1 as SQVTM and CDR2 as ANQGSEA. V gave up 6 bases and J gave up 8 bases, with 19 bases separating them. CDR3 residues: CSVGDDLTSEAFF. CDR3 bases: TGCAGCGTAGGGGACGATTTAACTTCCGAAGCTTTCTTT.

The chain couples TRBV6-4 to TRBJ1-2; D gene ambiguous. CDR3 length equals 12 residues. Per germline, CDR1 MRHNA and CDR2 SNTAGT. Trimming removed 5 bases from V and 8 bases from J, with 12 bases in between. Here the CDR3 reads CASSRGLGGYTF. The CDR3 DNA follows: TGTGCCAGCAGTCGAGGGCTAGGCGGCTACACCTTC.

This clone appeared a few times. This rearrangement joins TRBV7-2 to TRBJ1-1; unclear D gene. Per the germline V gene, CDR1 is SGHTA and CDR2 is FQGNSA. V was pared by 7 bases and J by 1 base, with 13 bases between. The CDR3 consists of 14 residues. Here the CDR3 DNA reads TGTGCCAGCACCCCAGACCCGTCGAACACTGAAGCTTTCTTT. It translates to CASTPDPSNTEAFF.

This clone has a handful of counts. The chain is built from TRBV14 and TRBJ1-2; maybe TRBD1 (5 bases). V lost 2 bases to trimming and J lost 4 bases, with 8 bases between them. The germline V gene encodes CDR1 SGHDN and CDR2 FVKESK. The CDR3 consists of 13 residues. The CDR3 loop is CASSQSRAYGYTF. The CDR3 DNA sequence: TGTGCCAGCAGCCAATCCAGGGCCTATGGCTACACCTTC.

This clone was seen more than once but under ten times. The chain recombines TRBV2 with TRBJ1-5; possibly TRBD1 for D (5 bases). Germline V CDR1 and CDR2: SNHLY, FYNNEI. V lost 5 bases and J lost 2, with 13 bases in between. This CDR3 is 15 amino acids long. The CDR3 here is CASSLQGRGNQPQHF. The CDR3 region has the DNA TGTGCCAGCAGTTTGCAGGGTAGGGGCAATCAGCCCCAGCATTTT.

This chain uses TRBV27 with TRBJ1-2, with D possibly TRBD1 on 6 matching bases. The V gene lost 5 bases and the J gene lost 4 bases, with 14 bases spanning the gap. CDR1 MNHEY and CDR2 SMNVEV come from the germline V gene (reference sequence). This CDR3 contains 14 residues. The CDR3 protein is CASSLGGLPYGYTF. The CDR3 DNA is TGTGCCAGCAGTCTCGGGGGCCTGCCCTATGGCTACACCTTC.

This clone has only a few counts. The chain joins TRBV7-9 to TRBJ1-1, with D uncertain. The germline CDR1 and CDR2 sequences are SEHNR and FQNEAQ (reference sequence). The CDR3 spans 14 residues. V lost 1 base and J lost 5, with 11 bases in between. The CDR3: CASSLVAVGTEAFF. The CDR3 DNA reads TGTGCCAGCAGCTTAGTCGCGGTTGGGACTGAAGCTTTCTTT.